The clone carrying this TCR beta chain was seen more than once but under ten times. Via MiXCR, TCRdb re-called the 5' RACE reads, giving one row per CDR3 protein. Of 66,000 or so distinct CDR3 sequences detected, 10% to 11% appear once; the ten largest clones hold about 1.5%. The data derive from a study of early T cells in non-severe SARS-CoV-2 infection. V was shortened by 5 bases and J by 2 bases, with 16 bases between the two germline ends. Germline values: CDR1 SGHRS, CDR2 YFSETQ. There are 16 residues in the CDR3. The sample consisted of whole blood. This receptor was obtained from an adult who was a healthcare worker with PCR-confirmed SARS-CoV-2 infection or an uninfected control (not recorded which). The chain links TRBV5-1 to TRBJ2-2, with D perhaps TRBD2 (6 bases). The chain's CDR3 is CASRFNGGTNTGELFF. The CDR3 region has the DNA TGCGCCAGCAGGTTCAACGGGGGAACAAACACCGGGGAGCTGTTTTTT.